Sequencing of this TCR beta chain was carried out in a study of blood T cells in healthy people across ages. This clonotype was seen a few times. The CDR3 length is 16 residues. With 1 base removed from V and 3 bases from J, the gap between germline ends came to 15 bases. Per the germline V gene, CDR1 is MNHEY and CDR2 is SVGEGT. The use of a sample-barcoded 5' primer and a J-beta primer mix characterized a second PCR of 7 to 11 cycles. TCRdb re-analysed the 5' RACE reads in MiXCR, keeping a single row per CDR3 protein. The table records roughly 1,800,000 distinct CDR3 sequences, approximately 50% of them present only once.

Sequenced input: blood. The receptor was isolated from a middle-aged woman in good health. The rearrangement links TRBV6-2 or TRBV6-3 to TRBJ2-5; D unresolved. CDR3 coding DNA: TGTGCCAGCAGTTACTGGAAGGTGGTCGGAAAAGAGACCCAGTACTTC. It specifies CASSYWKVVGKETQYF.